These T cell receptor beta chains were read from a single sample in a study of T cell responses to AZD1222 COVID-19 vaccine. This table comes from immunoSEQ multiplex PCR, and its TCRdb copy is limited to in-frame clones, with some not included. This repertoire shows some 130,000 clones, approximately 88% found once; its top ten account for approximately 6%. The sequenced sample was peripheral blood, obtained 28 days after the second AZD1222 dose. The receptors derive from an adult who received the AZD1222 COVID-19 vaccine. Each CDR3 is given with its conserved first and last residue. D genes are given only for firm matches. Size is stated for part of the rows, as once, few or many counts, or as a class when the clone is expanded.

v_gene: TRBV2; d_gene: .; j_gene: TRBJ1-1; abundance: .; CDR3aa: CASSDSGRVEAFF; CDR3nt: TGTGCCAGCAGTGATTCGGGTCGGGTTGAAGCTTTCTTT
v_gene: TRBV12-5; d_gene: .; j_gene: TRBJ2-7; abundance: .; CDR3aa: CASTGDADEQYF; CDR3nt: TGTGCTAGTACTGGGGACGCGGACGAGCAGTACTTC
v_gene: TRBV5-4; d_gene: TRBD1; j_gene: TRBJ1-2; abundance: .; CDR3aa: CASHPPGQGYGYTF; CDR3nt: TGTGCCAGCCACCCTCCGGGACAGGGATATGGCTACACCTTC
v_gene: TRBV19; d_gene: .; j_gene: TRBJ2-7; abundance: .; CDR3aa: CASSSGPFEQYF; CDR3nt: TGTGCCAGTAGTTCGGGACCTTTCGAGCAGTACTTC
v_gene: TRBV5-1; d_gene: TRBD1; j_gene: TRBJ2-4; abundance: .; CDR3aa: CASAPGQGNIQYF; CDR3nt: TGCGCCAGCGCTCCCGGACAGGGGAACATTCAGTACTTC
v_gene: TRBV27; d_gene: TRBD2; j_gene: TRBJ2-1; abundance: .; CDR3aa: CASRYSGPDYNEQFF; CDR3nt: TGTGCCAGCAGGTATAGCGGGCCAGACTACAATGAGCAGTTCTTC
v_gene: TRBV7-9; d_gene: .; j_gene: TRBJ2-1; abundance: .; CDR3aa: CASSPLAYNEQFF; CDR3nt: TGTGCCAGCAGCCCTCTCGCCTACAATGAGCAGTTCTTC
v_gene: TRBV28; d_gene: .; j_gene: TRBJ1-5; abundance: once; CDR3aa: CASSPGRFYDQPQHF; CDR3nt: TGTGCCAGCAGTCCGGGGAGGTTCTATGATCAGCCCCAGCATTTT
v_gene: TRBV2; d_gene: .; j_gene: TRBJ1-1; abundance: .; CDR3aa: CASRIQGTEAFF; CDR3nt: TGTGCCAGCAGAATACAGGGCACTGAAGCTTTCTTT
v_gene: TRBV5-1; d_gene: TRBD1; j_gene: TRBJ1-6; abundance: .; CDR3aa: CASSLRGQGYSPLHF; CDR3nt: TGCGCCAGCAGCTTGAGGGGACAGGGTTATTCACCCCTCCACTTT
v_gene: TRBV9; d_gene: .; j_gene: TRBJ2-7; abundance: once; CDR3aa: CASSPDWHEQYF; CDR3nt: TGTGCCAGCAGCCCGGACTGGCACGAGCAGTACTTC
v_gene: TRBV28; d_gene: TRBD2; j_gene: TRBJ2-7; abundance: .; CDR3aa: CASSLLAEGGRDEQYF; CDR3nt: TGTGCCAGCAGTTTACTAGCGGAGGGCGGGAGGGACGAGCAGTACTTC
v_gene: TRBV29-1; d_gene: .; j_gene: TRBJ2-3; abundance: .; CDR3aa: CSAQVGGSTDTQYF; CDR3nt: TGCAGCGCCCAGGTAGGGGGTAGCACAGATACGCAGTATTTT
v_gene: TRBV3-1/TRBV3-2; d_gene: .; j_gene: TRBJ2-7; abundance: .; CDR3aa: CASSYSSLEQYF; CDR3nt: TGTGCCAGCAGCTACTCGTCCCTCGAGCAGTACTTC